This T cell receptor (beta chain) came from a study of T-cell reconstitution after alpha-beta-depleted transplantation in children. Study-wide results and caveats: Expanded graft clones numbering several hundred reportedly gave rise to alpha-beta T cells about two months after transplant. High day-60 TCRbeta diversity in some patients came from surviving recipient T cells and thymic progenitors. Diversity and T-cell counts at one year after transplant derived mostly from new T cells.

During its preparation, the TCRbeta library received unique molecular identifiers. TCRdb used MiXCR to reprocess the PCR reads, holding one entry per CDR3 protein. This sample has 550,000 to 600,000 distinct CDR3 sequences, with more than 20% found just once. The CDR3 is 13 amino acids. Looked up from germline, CDR1 is SQVTM and CDR2 is ANQGSEA. V lost 1 base to trimming and J lost 8 bases, with 11 bases between them. This clonotype was seen repeatedly, ten times or more. Its antigen is as yet unknown. The sequence came from a boy in the first two years of life who had a stem cell transplant for acute myeloid leukemia, so the T cells may come from the graft donor. This rearrangement joins TRBV29-1 to TRBJ1-4; D possibly corresponds to TRBD1 (5 bases). Specimen: PBMCs, mostly from graft donor cells, collected 360 days after TCRalphabeta/CD19-depleted stem cell transplant. The DNA for the CDR3 is TGCAGCGTTGAAGTAGCCGGGGGAGAAAAACTGTTTTTT. It codes for CSVEVAGGEKLFF.